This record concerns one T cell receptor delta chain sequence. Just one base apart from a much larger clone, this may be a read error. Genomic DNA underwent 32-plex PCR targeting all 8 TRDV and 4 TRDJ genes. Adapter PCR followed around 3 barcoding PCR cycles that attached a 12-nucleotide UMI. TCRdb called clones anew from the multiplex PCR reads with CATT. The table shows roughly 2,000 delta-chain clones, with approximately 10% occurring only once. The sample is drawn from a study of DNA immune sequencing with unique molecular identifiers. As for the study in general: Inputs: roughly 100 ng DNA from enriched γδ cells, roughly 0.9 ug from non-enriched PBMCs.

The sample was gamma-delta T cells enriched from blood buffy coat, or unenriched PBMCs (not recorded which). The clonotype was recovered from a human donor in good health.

CDR3 coding DNA: TGTGCTCTTGGGGAACTGGACTTTACCTACTCCTCGGGGGCTGGGGCCTGCCTCATCGATAAACTCATCTTT. Protein: CALGELDFTYSSGAGACLIDKLIF. The chain links TRDV1 to TRDJ1, with D tentatively TRDD3 (6 bases). As TCRdb names no J gene, one was assigned here on the basis of a DNA match to germline. Trimming left V 0 bases short and J 4 bases short, with 39 bases between. The CDR3 length is 24 residues. Germline CDR1 reads TSWWSYY; CDR2 reads QGS.